The 29 T cell receptor beta chains below come from one sample, sequenced in a study of cytomegalovirus exposure and HLA in healthy donors. Vbeta (60) and Jbeta (13) primers were used in the PCR. Libraries were prepared by immunoSEQ multiplex PCR; TCRdb keeps only in-frame clonotypes and omits some of them. The sample consists of around 170,000 clones, 65% to 85% of them appearing once. The sample consisted of PBMCs. Every receptor here comes from a man in his fifties in good health and CMV-seronegative.

The chain links TRBV5-6 to TRBJ1-2; 10 nucleotides agree with TRBD1. The CDR3 is made up of 15 amino acids. With 0 bases clipped from V and 1 base from J, the junction kept 0 bases outside the gene matches. Germline V gene data show CDR1 as SGHDT and CDR2 as YYEEEE. The CDR3 loop reads CASSLGTGGNYGYTF. In DNA, the CDR3 is TGTGCCAGCAGCTTGGGGACAGGGGGTAACTATGGCTACACCTTC.

The genes are TRBV7-9 and TRBJ2-7; 7 positions agree with TRBD1. After removal of 1 base from V and 6 bases from J, the junction contained 6 bases not matched to a gene. CDR1 is SEHNR, CDR2 FQNEAQ, per germline (reference sequence). The CDR3 has 14 residues. CDR3 coding DNA: TGTGCCAGCAGCTTAGGAGGGGGCGAAGGCGAGCAGTACTTC. This sequence encodes CASSLGGGEGEQYF.

The chain couples TRBV7-3 to TRBJ1-2; unclear D gene. Germline V gene data show CDR1 as SGHTA and CDR2 as FQGTGA. The V end lost 1 base, the J end lost 8 bases, and 14 bases lay between the germline ends. There are 14 residues in the CDR3. CDR3 DNA sequence: TGTGCCAGCAGCTTAATAGGCGGGAGCGAAGGCTACACCTTC. Amino acid sequence: CASSLIGGSEGYTF.

This clone was observed a handful of times. V is TRBV9 and J is TRBJ2-7; 11 positions match TRBD1. This CDR3 has 14 amino acids. CDR1 is SGDLS and CDR2 is YYNGEE in the germline V gene. V trimming: 0 bases; J trimming: 6 bases; junction bases outside the gene matches: 2. The CDR3 here is CASSVGDRGIEQYF. The CDR3 DNA is TGTGCCAGCAGCGTAGGGGACAGGGGGATCGAGCAGTACTTC. The whole variable domain, filled in from reference TRBV9 and TRBJ2-7, reads DSGVTQTPKHLITATGQRVTLRCSPRSGDLSVYWYQQSLDQGLQFLIQYYNGEERAKGNILERFSAQQFPDLHSELNLSSLELGDSALYFCASSVGDRGIEQYFGPGTRLTVT.

The chain couples TRBV5-1 to TRBJ1-1, with D unresolved. Germline CDR1 reads SGHRS; CDR2 reads YFSETQ. This CDR3 spans 13 amino acids. The V end was cut by 6 bases, the J end by 1 base, with 10 bases between. The CDR3 protein is CASTRSGNTEAFF. The CDR3 nucleotides read TGCGCCAGCACCCGGTCGGGGAACACTGAAGCTTTCTTT.

The chain is built from TRBV14 and TRBJ1-1; a possible D gene is TRBD1 (6 bases). V shed 6 bases and J shed 6 bases, with 17 bases lying between them. CDR1 and CDR2 (germline): SGHDN, FVKESK. CDR3 length: 14 residues. The CDR3 coding sequence is TGTGCCAGCAGTTTTGTAACAGGGTTTCCTGAAGCTTTCTTT. Translated: CASSFVTGFPEAFF.

J is TRBJ1-1 and V is TRBV29-1, with 8 bases matching TRBD1. V lost 0 bases, J lost 1 base, and 1 base stayed unmatched. Germline CDR1 and CDR2: SQVTM and ANQGSEA. The CDR3 is 14 amino acids. CDR3 region: CSVEDTGGNTEAFF. CDR3 in DNA: TGCAGCGTTGAAGACACAGGGGGGAACACTGAAGCTTTCTTT.

V and J are TRBV4-1 and TRBJ2-2; D is possibly TRBD1 (5 bases). Trimming removed 0 bases at V and 6 bases at J, with 8 bases between. The CDR3 spans 14 residues. Germline CDR1 and CDR2: MGHRA and YSYEKL. In nucleotides, the CDR3 is TGCGCCAGCAGCCAAGACAGGGTGCCCGGGGAGCTGTTTTTT. It translates to CASSQDRVPGELFF.

The chain is built from TRBV5-6 and TRBJ2-2; tentatively, D is TRBD1 (5 bases). Trimming took off 3 bases at V and 1 base at J, with 10 bases between the two ends. Per germline, CDR1 SGHDT and CDR2 YYEEEE. This CDR3 contains 15 residues. The CDR3 protein is CASSSVRVNTGELFF. The CDR3 coding sequence is TGTGCCAGCAGCTCCGTCAGGGTGAACACCGGGGAGCTGTTTTTT.

This clone appeared once. The V gene is TRBV15, the J gene TRBJ1-3; 9 nucleotides align to TRBD1. From germline, CDR1 is LNHNV and CDR2 YYDKDF (reference sequence). The CDR3 spans 18 residues. Unmatched junction bases numbered 11, after V lost 5 bases and J lost 0 bases. The CDR3 sequence is CATSGWTGDGTSGNTIYF. The CDR3, as DNA: TGTGCCACCAGCGGATGGACAGGGGATGGGACCTCTGGAAACACCATATATTTT.

V is TRBV10-3 and J is TRBJ2-7; 7 bases match TRBD2. From germline, CDR1 is ENHRY and CDR2 SYGVKD. This CDR3 has 15 amino acids. Trimming took 8 bases from V and 2 from J; bases not matched to a gene: 12. The CDR3 DNA sequence: TGTGCCATCCGGGGGGATCGGCAGGGTCCCTACGAGCAGTACTTC. Residues: CAIRGDRQGPYEQYF.

The DNA for the CDR3 is TGTGCCAGCAGGGGACAGGGGCAGAACGAGCAGTACTTC. This gives the protein CASRGQGQNEQYF. The rearrangement uses TRBV11-3 and TRBJ2-7; 10 bases line up with TRBD1. Germline trimming cut 6 bases from V and 5 bases from J; bases unmatched to any gene: 4. The CDR3 has 13 residues. The V gene's germline CDR1 is SGHNT and CDR2 YENEEA.

The chain carries TRBV2 and TRBJ2-5; D may be TRBD2 (5 bases). CDR1 is SNHLY and CDR2 is FYNNEI in the germline V gene. This CDR3 has 13 amino acids. V gave up 9 bases and J gave up 5 bases, with 16 bases separating them. CDR3 residues: CASHGLAGETQYF. CDR3 sequence (DNA): TGTGCCAGTCATGGACTCGCCGGGGAGACCCAGTACTTC.

Points on this clone: Germline and junction disagree at one end, which may indicate a read error. This chain connects TRBV7-8 to TRBJ2-1; D is unresolved. This CDR3 spans 14 amino acids. Germline lookup yields CDR1 SGHVS and CDR2 FQNEAQ. The CDR3 spells CVSSSGSPYNEQFF. CDR3 nucleotides: TGTGTCAGCAGCTCCGGTTCTCCCTACAATGAGCAGTTCTTC.

The chain joins TRBV5-1 to TRBJ1-2, with D perhaps TRBD1 (6 bases). The CDR3 has 16 residues. Germline CDR1 and CDR2: SGHRS and YFSETQ. V lost 3 bases and J lost 6, with 21 bases in between. This CDR3 is CASSSSLGAGRDGYTF. The CDR3 DNA is TGCGCCAGCAGCTCATCTCTGGGGGCAGGGAGGGATGGCTACACCTTC.

A few counts support this clone. V and J are TRBV4-3 and TRBJ1-5; D gene uncertain. Trimming removed 0 bases at V and 0 bases at J, with 9 bases between. Germline lookup yields CDR1 LGHNA and CDR2 YSLEER. This CDR3 spans 16 amino acids. The CDR3: CASSQDLSGSNQPQHF. The CDR3 nucleotides read TGCGCCAGCAGCCAAGATCTGTCAGGTAGCAATCAGCCCCAGCATTTT.

CDR3: CASSPPPGTEAFF. CDR3 DNA: TGTGCCAGCAGCCCACCGCCGGGCACTGAAGCTTTCTTT. The rearrangement joins TRBV7-8 to TRBJ1-1; D remains unclear. The V gene lost 5 bases and the J gene lost 4 bases, with 11 bases spanning the gap. CDR3 size: 13 residues. Germline V lookup: CDR1 SGHVS, CDR2 FQNEAQ.

The V call is TRBV2, the J call TRBJ1-6; 7 bases align to TRBD1. The germline gives CDR1 SNHLY, CDR2 FYNNEI. The length of the CDR3 is 17 residues. Losses at the gene ends were 6 bases for V and 9 bases for J; bases not matched to a gene: 17. The DNA for the CDR3 is TGTGCCAGCAGCCAAACCGGGACAGCTGCGAAGGGTTCACCCCTCCACTTT. This encodes CASSQTGTAAKGSPLHF.

V is TRBV5-1 and J is TRBJ2-5; TRBD1 agrees at 9 bases. The CDR3 is 16 residues long. The ends lost 0 bases at V and 0 bases at J; junction bases unmatched: 3. Germline CDR1 SGHRS, CDR2 YFSETQ. CDR3 coding DNA: TGCGCCAGCAGCTTGGGGGACAGGGCGGACCAAGAGACCCAGTACTTC. Amino acid sequence: CASSLGDRADQETQYF.

The chain links TRBV11-3 to TRBJ2-3; maybe TRBD1 (5 bases). The germline gives CDR1 SGHNT, CDR2 YENEEA. V was shortened by 5 bases and J by 6 bases, with 24 bases between the two germline ends. The CDR3 runs 17 residues. This CDR3 is CASSKTGGTFSWDTQYF. In nucleotides, the CDR3 is TGTGCCAGCAGCAAAACAGGCGGCACGTTCTCATGGGATACGCAGTATTTT. The complete variable domain, with remaining parts taken from reference TRBV11-3 and TRBJ2-3, reads EAGVVQSPRYKIIEKKQPVAFWCNPISGHNTLYWYLQNLGQGPELLIRYENEEAVDDSQLPKDRFSAERLKGVDSTLKIQPAELGDSAVYLCASSKTGGTFSWDTQYFGPGTRLTVL.

This clone was seen a few times. The chain combines TRBV7-9 with TRBJ2-2; 7 nucleotides agree with TRBD1. V lost 6 bases, J lost 6 bases, and 10 bases stayed unmatched. This CDR3 is 15 amino acids long. CDR1 and CDR2 (germline): SEHNR, FQNEAQ (reference sequence). DNA of the CDR3: TGTGCCAGCAGTCACCAGGGGGAATGGGCCGGGGAGCTGTTTTTT. Amino acid sequence: CASSHQGEWAGELFF.

In regard to this clone: The same CDR3 is also encoded by other DNA sequences in this sample. This chain joins TRBV7-9 and TRBJ1-4, with 7 bases lining up with TRBD1. The CDR3 spans 15 residues. Trimming took 0 bases from V and 2 from J; bases not matched to a gene: 0. The germline CDR1 and CDR2 sequences are SEHNR and FQNEAQ (reference sequence). Written as DNA, the CDR3 is TGTGCCAGCAGCTTAGCAGGGGGCACTAATGAAAAACTGTTTTTT. It codes for CASSLAGGTNEKLFF.

The chain is built from TRBV19 and TRBJ1-5, with 7 bases that match TRBD1. This CDR3 has 15 residues. The germline V gene encodes CDR1 LNHDA and CDR2 SQIVND (reference sequence). J was trimmed by 3 bases and V by 6 bases; bases with no gene match: 8. This CDR3 reads CASSSGQQVNQPQHF. The CDR3 region has the DNA TGTGCCAGTAGCTCGGGACAGCAAGTCAATCAGCCCCAGCATTTT.

This clone has only one observation. One end of the junction does not line up with germline, which may come from a read error. The chain is built from TRBV6-1 and TRBJ1-5; D unresolved. Per germline, CDR1 MNHNS and CDR2 SASEGT. CDR3 length equals 15 residues. CDR3 in DNA: TGTGCCAGCAGAGTGGAGAGGGCTAGCAATCATCCCCAGCATTTT. Protein: CASRVERASNHPQHF.

This chain uses TRBV11-3 with TRBJ1-1; possibly TRBD1 for D (5 bases). This CDR3 region has 13 residues. V lost 1 base and J lost 6, with 9 bases in between. CDR1 is SGHNT and CDR2 is YENEEA in the germline V gene. CDR3 DNA: TGTGCCAGCAGCTTAGTCCAGGGTGCTGAAGCTTTCTTT. This gives the protein CASSLVQGAEAFF.

V and J are TRBV27 and TRBJ1-1, with 7 bases that match TRBD1. Trimming took 6 bases from V and 8 from J; bases not matched to a gene: 12. Germline CDR1 and CDR2: MNHEY and SMNVEV (reference sequence). The CDR3 is 14 residues long. In DNA form, the CDR3 reads TGTGCCAGCAGACGCCGGGACAGCGAAGCAGAAGCTTTCTTT. It translates to CASRRRDSEAEAFF.

Written as DNA, the CDR3 is TGCAGCGTTGAAGGGGAGTTATCCTACGAGCAGTACTTC. This encodes CSVEGELSYEQYF. The chain uses TRBV29-1 and TRBJ2-7, with D maybe TRBD2 (5 bases). This CDR3 spans 13 amino acids. Germline assignment: CDR1 SQVTM and CDR2 ANQGSEA. V gave up 1 base and J gave up 1 base, with 8 bases separating them.

This clone was seen once. This chain joins TRBV27 and TRBJ1-6; D may be TRBD1 (5 bases). Trimming left V 9 bases short and J 7 bases short, with 13 bases between. This CDR3 is 13 amino acids long. Germline V gene data show CDR1 as MNHEY and CDR2 as SMNVEV (reference sequence). For the CDR3, the DNA is TGTGCCAGTTGGGGGGTGGAGAATTCACCCCTCCACTTT. Its translation is CASWGVENSPLHF.

This clone has only a few counts. The CDR3 protein is CASSLIASGGPETQYF. The CDR3 nucleotides are TGCGCCAGCAGCTTGATCGCTAGCGGGGGCCCAGAGACCCAGTACTTC. This rearrangement joins TRBV5-1 to TRBJ2-5, with 10 bases aligning to TRBD2. Germline V lookup: CDR1 SGHRS, CDR2 YFSETQ. This CDR3 spans 16 amino acids. Trimming at V came to 1 base and at J to 4 bases, leaving 7 bases not matched to a gene.